This T cell receptor beta chain is from a study of T cell repertoires in cytomegalovirus infection. This clonotype appeared a few times. The CDR3 has 16 amino acids. Germline V gene lookup returns CDR1 SGHVS and CDR2 FNYEAQ. V was trimmed by 4 bases and J by 2 bases, leaving 14 bases between them. TCRdb re-called the reads through MiXCR, storing one row per CDR3 protein. The table has about 740,000 distinct CDR3 sequences, roughly a third seen once; the top ten hold more than 2.5%. The origin of this receptor is a human donor in good health (CMV status not recorded). Some clones in this sample may be carry-over from other donors' samples. The sample was PBMCs. The V gene is TRBV7-6, the J gene TRBJ2-2, with D uncertain. The CDR3 here is CASSSSGFGNTGELFF. Here the CDR3 DNA reads TGTGCCAGCAGCTCTAGTGGGTTTGGCAACACCGGGGAGCTGTTTTTT.